These 8 T cell receptor beta chains share one sample of origin, sequenced in a study of blood T cell repertoires in COVID-19 (dated by TCRdb to the early 2020s). Receptor amplification or capture employed the immunoSEQ multiplex PCR assay. The source is immuneACCESS, and TCRdb retained only in-frame sequences with V and J called. Part of the clones is not carried over; for the studies checked, unresolved V genes explain less than half of this, and the remainder is unexplained. Counted in this sample were 110,000 to 150,000 clones; 90% of them appeared once. The ten largest clones represent about 11% of the sample. Sequencing was done on a sample of peripheral blood. The receptor source for this set is a woman aged 80 or older with acute or convalescent COVID-19.

The chain joins TRBV10-3 to TRBJ1-3; tentatively, D is TRBD1 (6 bases). The CDR3 loop spans 14 amino acids. The germline V gene encodes CDR1 ENHRY and CDR2 SYGVKD. V lost 3 bases, J lost 2 bases, and 8 bases lay in between. CDR3 bases: TGTGCCATCAGTGATCGGACAGCTGGAAACACCATATATTTT. Protein sequence: CAISDRTAGNTIYF.

The rearrangement uses TRBV19 and TRBJ1-6; possible D gene TRBD1, 6 bases. Germline CDR1 and CDR2: LNHDA and SQIVND (reference sequence). Trimming stripped 6 bases from V and 6 bases from J, with 9 bases between. This CDR3 region has 13 residues. As DNA, the CDR3 is TGTGCCAGTAGAGGACAGATTAATTCACCCCTCCACTTT. This gives the protein CASRGQINSPLHF.

The V and J genes are TRBV20-1 and TRBJ2-7, with 7 bases aligning to TRBD1. This CDR3 contains 11 residues. Germline CDR1 is DFQATT and CDR2 is SNEGSKA (reference sequence). Germline trimming cut 3 bases from V and 12 bases from J; bases unmatched to any gene: 8. The CDR3 nucleotides are TGCAGTGCTAGGGACAGGTCTGTACGGTACTTC. It encodes CSARDRSVRYF.

This clone was observed a few times. The chain couples TRBV29-1 to TRBJ1-1; 12 bases are a match to TRBD1. The CDR3 is made up of 14 amino acids. Germline CDR1 reads SQVTM; CDR2 reads ANQGSEA. Trimming removed 4 bases from V and 7 bases from J; junction bases left unmatched: 7. The CDR3 sequence: CSVVTGTGGGEAFF. CDR3 DNA: TGCAGCGTTGTAACCGGGACAGGGGGCGGTGAAGCTTTCTTT.

This clone was seen just once. The rearrangement uses TRBV5-5 and TRBJ1-3; 7 nucleotides align to TRBD1. Germline CDR1 is SGHKS and CDR2 is YYEKEE (reference sequence). CDR3 length equals 15 residues. J was trimmed by 2 bases and V by 4 bases; bases with no gene match: 6. Written as DNA, the CDR3 is TGTGCCAGCAGCCATCTTACAGGGGCTGGAAACACCATATATTTT. It codes for CASSHLTGAGNTIYF.

V is TRBV12-3 or TRBV12-4 and J is TRBJ2-7; the D gene is possibly TRBD1 (5 bases). Between the trimmed V and J ends, which lost 3 bases and 6 bases, there was a span of 12 bases. The CDR3 has 13 residues. The CDR3 sequence is CASSFNQGSEQYF. The DNA for the CDR3 is TGTGCCAGCAGTTTCAACCAGGGAAGCGAGCAGTACTTC.

The chain combines TRBV4-3 with TRBJ2-3, with D maybe TRBD1 (6 bases). The CDR3 runs 16 residues. Trimming took 3 bases from V and 2 from J, leaving 15 bases between them. Germline V gene data show CDR1 as LGHNA and CDR2 as YSLEER. The CDR3 nucleotides read TGCGCCAGCAGCCAGGTCCGGACAGACAACACAGATACGCAGTATTTT. This codes for CASSQVRTDNTDTQYF.

The chain employs TRBV4-3 and TRBJ1-4; 10 nucleotides agree with TRBD1. J lost 7 bases, V lost 0 bases, and 8 bases had no gene match. Germline V gene lookup returns CDR1 LGHNA and CDR2 YSLEER. This CDR3 has 17 amino acids. The CDR3 loop is CASSQDRGTGVGEKLFF. The CDR3 DNA reads TGCGCCAGCAGCCAAGATCGGGGGACAGGGGTGGGTGAAAAACTGTTTTTT.